What follows describes a single T cell receptor (beta chain). 13 Jbeta primers and 60 Vbeta primers were used for the PCR. The table came from immunoSEQ multiplex PCR; TCRdb's copy has only in-frame clones and leaves some out. The repertoire holds approximately 140,000 clones, with about 60% as singletons. The sample belongs to a study of cytomegalovirus exposure and HLA in healthy donors. This CDR3 is 18 amino acids long. The sample consisted of PBMCs. This TCR was sampled from a woman aged 55-70 years in good health and CMV-seropositive. The rearrangement uses TRBV12-1 and TRBJ1-5; TRBD1, the D gene given by the table, was not confirmed from the DNA. TRBV12-1 is reported as a pseudogene. The CDR3 reads CASSLTGTGKISNQPQHF. CDR3 nucleotides: TGTGCCAGCAGCTTAACCGGGACAGGAAAGATTAGCAATCAGCCCCAGCATTTT.